This passage covers 16 T cell receptor beta chains from one sample sequenced in a study of CD8 T cells in ankylosing spondylitis. Overall study findings and caveats: Roughly 8 highly homologous variants made up a TCR beta motif, and this motif appeared characteristic of ankylosing spondylitis blood.

TCRdb processed the 5' RACE reads anew with MiXCR; each CDR3 protein has one entry. The sample yields roughly 700,000 distinct CDR3 sequences, around 20% seen once. Their antigens are not known. The sequencing sample was made of blood, either unsorted or a sorted T cell fraction (not recorded which). The receptors here all came from a male donor with ankylosing spondylitis.

The chain is built from TRBV20-1 and TRBJ1-1; 12 nucleotides align to TRBD1. Germline V gene lookup returns CDR1 DFQATT and CDR2 SNEGSKA (reference sequence). Unmatched junction bases numbered 9, after V lost 6 bases and J lost 7 bases. The CDR3 spans 14 residues. The CDR3 loop reads CSARDRGRAGEAFF. CDR3 DNA: TGCAGTGCCCGGGACAGGGGGCGCGCCGGTGAAGCTTTCTTT.

This clonotype has more than one count but fewer than ten. The chain uses TRBV7-6 and TRBJ1-2; 7 bases match TRBD1. Germline values: CDR1 SGHVS, CDR2 FNYEAQ. Trimming at V came to 9 bases and at J to 6 bases, leaving 7 bases not matched to a gene. The CDR3 length is 12 residues. The CDR3 DNA reads TGTGCCAGTAGGGACAGATCTGATGGCTACACCTTC. Encoded protein: CASRDRSDGYTF.

This clonotype was detected only a few times. The genes are TRBV7-9 and TRBJ2-5, with a possible D match to TRBD1 (5 bases). Germline V gene data show CDR1 as SEHNR and CDR2 as FQNEAQ (reference sequence). CDR3 size: 15 residues. The V gene lost 1 base and the J gene lost 5 bases, with 14 bases spanning the gap. CDR3 in amino acids: CASSLVGQKFETQYF. The DNA of the CDR3 is TGTGCCAGCAGCTTAGTGGGGCAGAAGTTCGAGACCCAGTACTTC.

This clonotype was seen repeatedly, ten times or more. The V call is TRBV12-3 or TRBV12-4, the J call TRBJ1-2; D call uncertain. This CDR3 contains 14 residues. V gave up 3 bases and J gave up 0 bases, with 8 bases separating them. CDR3 sequence: CASSFASSNYGYTF. CDR3 nucleotide sequence: TGTGCCAGCAGTTTCGCCAGCTCTAACTATGGCTACACCTTC.

This clonotype was picked up a small number of times. The chain has TRBV7-9 and TRBJ1-1; a possible D gene is TRBD1 (5 bases). The CDR3 sequence is 16 residues long. Germline V gives CDR1 SEHNR, CDR2 FQNEAQ (reference sequence). Trimming took 5 bases from V and 3 from J, leaving 19 bases between them. In nucleotides, the CDR3 is TGTGCCAGCAGCCGAGAGGGGAGGGGAGGGTACACTGAAGCTTTCTTT. Translating it yields CASSREGRGGYTEAFF.

J is TRBJ2-7 and V is TRBV3-1, with D unclear. V lost 7 bases and J lost 2, with 9 bases in between. From germline, CDR1 is LGHDT and CDR2 YNNKEL (reference sequence). CDR3 length: 12 amino acids. CDR3 bases: TGTGCCAGCACCCCCGCCCCCTACGAGCAGTACTTC. Protein sequence: CASTPAPYEQYF.

The chain has TRBV12-3 or TRBV12-4 and TRBJ1-1; the D gene is possibly TRBD1 (6 bases). The CDR3 consists of 14 residues. V was pared by 2 bases and J by 5 bases, with 12 bases between. The CDR3 reads CASSLNRVGTEAFF. The CDR3 nucleotides read TGTGCCAGCAGTTTAAACAGGGTGGGAACTGAAGCTTTCTTT.

This clonotype appeared a few times. The V gene is TRBV4-3, the J gene TRBJ2-3; D possibly matches TRBD1 or TRBD2 (5 bases each). The CDR3 covers 13 residues. Trimming took off 0 bases at V and 12 bases at J, with 13 bases between the two ends. Germline V gives CDR1 LGHNA, CDR2 YSLEER. CDR3 DNA: TGCGCCAGCAGCCAAGATAGGGACCGCGCCCAGTATTTT. Translating gives CASSQDRDRAQYF.

V gene TRBV3-1 combines with J gene TRBJ2-1; the match to TRBD1 covers 7 bases. The germline CDR1 and CDR2 sequences are LGHDT and YNNKEL (reference sequence). After removal of 4 bases from V and 2 bases from J, the junction contained 8 bases not matched to a gene. The CDR3 has 16 amino acids. The CDR3 region has the DNA TGTGCCAGCAGCCGTTTAAGGGACAGTCCCTACAATGAGCAGTTCTTC. As protein: CASSRLRDSPYNEQFF.

This clonotype occurred many times. This chain joins TRBV7-9 and TRBJ1-4; tentative D call: TRBD1 (5 bases). This CDR3 is 15 amino acids long. The V and J ends lost 0 bases and 3 bases respectively, with 8 bases between them. Germline lookup yields CDR1 SEHNR and CDR2 FQNEAQ (reference sequence). In DNA form, the CDR3 reads TGTGCCAGCAGCTTAGCGAGACAGTCTAATGAAAAACTGTTTTTT. This sequence encodes CASSLARQSNEKLFF.

This clonotype was seen more than once but under ten times. Here the CDR3 DNA reads TGTGCCAGCAGCTTAGAAGTCGTGGCTGTGTGGACAGATACGCAGTATTTT. It specifies CASSLEVVAVWTDTQYF. The chain employs TRBV11-2 and TRBJ2-3; D is uncertain. This CDR3 is built from 17 residues. Trimming removed 0 bases at V and 3 bases at J, with 16 bases between. From germline, CDR1 is SGHAT and CDR2 FQNNGV.

This clonotype was found a few times. The chain joins TRBV20-1 to TRBJ1-2; TRBD1 agrees at 10 bases. The germline V gene has CDR1 DFQATT and CDR2 SNEGSKA (reference sequence). This CDR3 is built from 11 residues. V lost 3 bases and J lost 14; bases outside the gene matches: 6. CDR3 nucleotides: TGCAGTGCTAGCCGACAGGGGGCTAGTACCTTC. As protein: CSASRQGASTF.

Only a few counts were recorded for this clonotype. The gene calls are TRBV18 and TRBJ2-3; TRBD1 matches 8 bases. The germline CDR1 and CDR2 sequences are KGHSH and LQKENI. V gave up 6 bases and J gave up 0 bases; unmatched junction bases: 8. CDR3 size: 16 residues. The CDR3 reads CASSRGLSTSTDTQYF. The CDR3, as DNA: TGTGCCAGCTCCAGGGGGCTGTCAACTAGCACAGATACGCAGTATTTT.

V is TRBV5-1 and J is TRBJ2-1; D may be TRBD2 (6 bases). Germline V lookup: CDR1 SGHRS, CDR2 YFSETQ. The CDR3 has 13 amino acids. V gave up 6 bases and J gave up 0 bases, with 7 bases separating them. The CDR3: CASKEGSYNEQFF. CDR3 in DNA: TGCGCCAGCAAGGAGGGCTCCTACAATGAGCAGTTCTTC.

This clonotype showed up just a few times. The genes are TRBV15 and TRBJ2-1; tentative D call: TRBD2 (5 bases). V lost 5 bases to trimming and J lost 10 bases, with 18 bases between them. The CDR3 consists of 14 residues. In germline, CDR1 is LNHNV, CDR2 YYDKDF (reference sequence). This chain's CDR3 is CATSLAITTNEQFF. In nucleotides, the CDR3 is TGTGCCACCAGCCTAGCAATCACCACTAACGAGCAGTTCTTC.

This clonotype has a handful of counts. This chain joins TRBV20-1 and TRBJ1-5; D is undetermined. Germline V lookup: CDR1 DFQATT, CDR2 SNEGSKA (reference sequence). Trimming shortened V by 3 bases and J by 0 bases, and 6 bases separated the two germline ends. The CDR3 is 13 residues long. This CDR3 is CSASFFSNQPQHF. The CDR3 region has the DNA TGCAGTGCTAGTTTTTTTAGCAATCAGCCCCAGCATTTT.